One and the same sample provided the 11 T cell receptor beta chains below, sequenced in a study of blood T cell repertoires in COVID-19. Produced via immunoSEQ multiplex PCR; TCRdb's table is partial and in-frame only. The sample comprises 55,000 to 65,000 clones, approximately 82% of which are singletons, and 4.5% to 7% rests with the top ten. Material: peripheral blood. The receptors were sampled from a woman aged 55-75 years with acute or convalescent COVID-19.

The V and J genes are TRBV19 and TRBJ1-2, with 9 nucleotides matching TRBD1. V lost 10 bases and J lost 6; bases outside the gene matches: 12. The CDR3 is made up of 14 amino acids. CDR1 and CDR2 from the germline V gene are LNHDA and SQIVND (reference sequence). The CDR3 DNA is TGTGCCACCACGACGCTACAGGGGGCGGATGGCTACACCTTC. Translation: CATTTLQGADGYTF.

The V and J genes are TRBV6-1 and TRBJ2-2; 7 bases fit TRBD2. This CDR3 is built from 15 residues. Unmatched junction bases numbered 5, after V lost 2 bases and J lost 5 bases. CDR1 is MNHNS and CDR2 is SASEGT in the germline V gene. CDR3 bases: TGTGCCAGCAGTGAATGGGGGGGAAGAACCGGGGAGCTGTTTTTT. Translated, it gives CASSEWGGRTGELFF.

The chain uses TRBV18 and TRBJ2-3, with D perhaps TRBD1 (6 bases). The germline CDR1 and CDR2 sequences are KGHSH and LQKENI. V lost 2 bases and J 4 bases, leaving 10 bases between the germline ends. The CDR3 loop spans 14 amino acids. DNA for the CDR3: TGTGCCAGCTCACCAGAAGGGGGACCAGATACGCAGTATTTT. As protein: CASSPEGGPDTQYF.

V is TRBV11-2 and J is TRBJ1-2, with 12 positions matching TRBD1. This CDR3 spans 15 amino acids. The V gene end was trimmed by 5 bases and the J gene end by 4 bases; junction bases not matched to a gene: 5. Germline-derived CDR1 and CDR2 are SGHAT and FQNNGV. The CDR3 DNA reads TGTGCCAGCAGCATCGGGACAGGGGGCTTCTATGGCTACACCTTC. Its translation: CASSIGTGGFYGYTF.

The chain couples TRBV15 to TRBJ2-7, with D possibly TRBD1 on 6 matching bases. Germline values: CDR1 LNHNV, CDR2 YYDKDF (reference sequence). This CDR3 spans 15 amino acids. The ends were cut back, 0 bases at V and 7 bases at J, with 16 bases in the middle. CDR3 in amino acids: CATSREAGQIAEQYF. The CDR3 nucleotides read TGTGCCACCAGCAGAGAGGCCGGACAGATCGCGGAGCAGTACTTC. The full variable domain, its missing parts supplied by reference TRBV15 and TRBJ2-7, is DAMVIQNPRYQVTQFGKPVTLSCSQTLNHNVMYWYQQKSSQAPKLLFHYYDKDFNNEADTPDNFQSRRPNTSFCFLDIRSPGLGDTAMYLCATSREAGQIAEQYFGPGTRLTVT.

This chain links TRBV11-2 with TRBJ2-7; 7 nucleotides align to TRBD1. The CDR3 has 14 residues. J gave up 0 bases and V 4 bases, and 3 bases lay outside the gene matches. From germline, CDR1 is SGHAT and CDR2 FQNNGV. The CDR3 DNA reads TGTGCCAGCAGCTCGGACAGGATCTCCTACGAGCAGTACTTC. Its protein is CASSSDRISYEQYF.

The CDR3 coding sequence is TGTGCCAGCAGTTTGCAGGGGAAAGAGACCCAGTACTTC. Translating gives CASSLQGKETQYF. The genes are TRBV12-3 or TRBV12-4 and TRBJ2-5, with D maybe TRBD1 (6 bases). This CDR3 is built from 13 residues. Deletions cut 3 bases from V and 3 bases from J, with 8 bases between.

The genes are TRBV18 and TRBJ1-4; 9 bases agree with TRBD1. This CDR3 is 15 amino acids long. The V gene end was trimmed by 5 bases and the J gene end by 8 bases; junction bases not matched to a gene: 9. Germline V CDR1 and CDR2: KGHSH, LQKENI. This CDR3 reads CASSSGQGIREKLFF. For the CDR3, the DNA is TGTGCCAGCTCATCTGGACAGGGGATTCGAGAAAAACTGTTTTTT.

The rearrangement joins TRBV2 to TRBJ1-1; weak D call: TRBD1 (6 bases). The CDR3 is made up of 14 amino acids. The ends were cut back, 5 bases at V and 1 base at J, with 11 bases in the middle. Germline V gene sequence: CDR1 SNHLY, CDR2 FYNNEI. CDR3 sequence: CASSQGTTNTEAFF. DNA for the CDR3: TGTGCCAGCAGTCAGGGGACAACGAACACTGAAGCTTTCTTT.

The chain carries TRBV19 and TRBJ2-1; D possibly corresponds to TRBD2 (6 bases). Trimming pared 6 bases from V and 4 bases from J, leaving 13 bases between. The CDR3 is 14 amino acids. Germline assignment: CDR1 LNHDA and CDR2 SQIVND (reference sequence). CDR3 nucleotide sequence: TGTGCCAGTAGATGGAGGGGTGAATACAATGAGCAGTTCTTC. Protein product: CASRWRGEYNEQFF.

V usage is TRBV10-2 and J usage is TRBJ1-3; D call uncertain. CDR3 length equals 14 residues. V dropped 0 bases and J dropped 4 bases, with 7 bases sitting between them. CDR1 is WSHSY and CDR2 is SAAADI in the germline V gene. The CDR3 reads CASSESGAGNTIYF. CDR3 nucleotides: TGCGCCAGCAGTGAGTCGGGCGCAGGAAACACCATATATTTT.